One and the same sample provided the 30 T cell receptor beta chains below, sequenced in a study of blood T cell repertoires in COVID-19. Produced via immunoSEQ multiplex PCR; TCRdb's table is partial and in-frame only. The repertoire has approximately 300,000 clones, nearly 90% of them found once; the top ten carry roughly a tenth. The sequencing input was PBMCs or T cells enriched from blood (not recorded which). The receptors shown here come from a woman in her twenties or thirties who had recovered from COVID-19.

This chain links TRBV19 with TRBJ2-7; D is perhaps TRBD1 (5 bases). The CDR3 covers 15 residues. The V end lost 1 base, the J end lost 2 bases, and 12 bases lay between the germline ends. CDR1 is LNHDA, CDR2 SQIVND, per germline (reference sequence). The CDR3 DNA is TGTGCCAGTAGTATAGGTGCAGGGTTGGCCTACGAGCAGTACTTC. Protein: CASSIGAGLAYEQYF.

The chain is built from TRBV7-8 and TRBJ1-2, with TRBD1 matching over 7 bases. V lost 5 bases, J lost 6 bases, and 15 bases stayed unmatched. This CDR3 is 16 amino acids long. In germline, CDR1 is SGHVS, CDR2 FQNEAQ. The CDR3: CASSPLIGGRSDGYTF. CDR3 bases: TGTGCCAGCAGCCCTTTAATAGGGGGCCGATCTGATGGCTACACCTTC.

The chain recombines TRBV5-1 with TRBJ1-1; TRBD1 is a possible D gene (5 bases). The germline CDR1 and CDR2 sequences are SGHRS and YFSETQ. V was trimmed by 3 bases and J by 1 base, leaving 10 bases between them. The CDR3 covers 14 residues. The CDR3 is CASSWGGSNTEAFF. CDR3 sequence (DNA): TGCGCCAGCAGCTGGGGCGGATCGAACACTGAAGCTTTCTTT.

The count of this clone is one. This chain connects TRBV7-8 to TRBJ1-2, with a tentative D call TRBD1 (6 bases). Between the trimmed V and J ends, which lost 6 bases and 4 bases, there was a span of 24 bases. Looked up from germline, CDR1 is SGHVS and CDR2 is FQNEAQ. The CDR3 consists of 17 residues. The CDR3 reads CASSSTGQEGVTYGYTF. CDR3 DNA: TGTGCCAGCAGTTCTACTGGGCAAGAGGGGGTTACCTATGGCTACACCTTC.

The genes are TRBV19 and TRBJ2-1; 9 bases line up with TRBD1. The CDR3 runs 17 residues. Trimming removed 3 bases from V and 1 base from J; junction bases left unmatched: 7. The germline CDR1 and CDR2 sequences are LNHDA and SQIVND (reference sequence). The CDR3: CASSMEQGAVSYNEQFF. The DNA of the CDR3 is TGTGCCAGTAGTATGGAACAGGGGGCTGTGTCCTACAATGAGCAGTTCTTC.

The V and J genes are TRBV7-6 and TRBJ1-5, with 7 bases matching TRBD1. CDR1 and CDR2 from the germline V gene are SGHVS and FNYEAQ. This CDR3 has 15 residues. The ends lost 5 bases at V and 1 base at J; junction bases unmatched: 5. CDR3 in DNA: TGTGCCAGCAGCCCCGGGACAGCGAGCAATCAGCCCCAGCATTTT. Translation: CASSPGTASNQPQHF. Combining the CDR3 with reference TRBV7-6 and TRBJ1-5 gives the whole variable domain GAGVSQSPRYKVTKRGQDVALRCDPISGHVSLYWYRQALGQGPEFLTYFNYEAQQDKSGLPNDRFSAERPEGSISTLTIQRTEQRDSAMYRCASSPGTASNQPQHFGDGTRLSIL.

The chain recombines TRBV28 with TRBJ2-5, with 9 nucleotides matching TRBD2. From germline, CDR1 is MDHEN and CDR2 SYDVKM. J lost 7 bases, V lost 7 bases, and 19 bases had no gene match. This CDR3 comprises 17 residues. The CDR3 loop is CASTLGLAGLSAGTQYF. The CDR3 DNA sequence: TGTGCCAGCACCTTAGGGCTAGCGGGATTGTCAGCCGGGACCCAGTACTTC.

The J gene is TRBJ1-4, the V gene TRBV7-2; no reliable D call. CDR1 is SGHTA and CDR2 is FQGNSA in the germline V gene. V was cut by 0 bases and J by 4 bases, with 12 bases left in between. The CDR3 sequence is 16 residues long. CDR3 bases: TGTGCCAGCAGCTTAGCGATGGGAGGTCTTAATGAAAAACTGTTTTTT. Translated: CASSLAMGGLNEKLFF.

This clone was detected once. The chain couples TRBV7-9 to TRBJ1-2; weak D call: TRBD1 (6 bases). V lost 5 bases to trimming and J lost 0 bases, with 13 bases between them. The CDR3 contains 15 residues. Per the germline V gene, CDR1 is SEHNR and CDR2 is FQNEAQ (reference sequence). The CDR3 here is CASSTRTAANYGYTF. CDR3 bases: TGTGCCAGCAGCACCAGGACAGCTGCTAACTATGGCTACACCTTC.

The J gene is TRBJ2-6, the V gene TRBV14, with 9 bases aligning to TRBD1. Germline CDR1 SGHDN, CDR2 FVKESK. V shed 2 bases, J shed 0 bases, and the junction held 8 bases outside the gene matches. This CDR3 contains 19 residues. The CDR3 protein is CASSQFRDRAPSGANVLTF. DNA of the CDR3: TGTGCCAGCAGCCAATTCCGGGACAGGGCTCCCTCTGGGGCCAACGTCCTGACTTTC.

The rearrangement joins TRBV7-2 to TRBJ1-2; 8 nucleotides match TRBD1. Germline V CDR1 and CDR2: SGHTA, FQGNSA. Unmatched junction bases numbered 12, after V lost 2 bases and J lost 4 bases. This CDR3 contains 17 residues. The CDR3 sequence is CASSLMLARGRVYGYTF. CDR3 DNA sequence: TGTGCCAGCAGCTTAATGTTGGCCAGGGGGCGCGTCTATGGCTACACCTTC.

The DNA of the CDR3 is TGTGCCAGCAACTATCCCCCTCCGGGGGAAGAGACCCAGTACTTC. Translation: CASNYPPPGEETQYF. The rearrangement joins TRBV28 to TRBJ2-5; weak D call: TRBD2 (6 bases). Germline CDR1 is MDHEN and CDR2 is SYDVKM. The CDR3 contains 15 residues. V lost 7 bases to trimming and J lost 3 bases, with 18 bases between them.

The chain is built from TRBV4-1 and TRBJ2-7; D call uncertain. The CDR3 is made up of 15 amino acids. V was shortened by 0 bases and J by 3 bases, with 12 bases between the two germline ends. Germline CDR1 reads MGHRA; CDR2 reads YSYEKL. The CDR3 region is CASSQERRVGYEQYF. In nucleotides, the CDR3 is TGCGCCAGCAGCCAAGAACGACGGGTGGGCTACGAGCAGTACTTC.

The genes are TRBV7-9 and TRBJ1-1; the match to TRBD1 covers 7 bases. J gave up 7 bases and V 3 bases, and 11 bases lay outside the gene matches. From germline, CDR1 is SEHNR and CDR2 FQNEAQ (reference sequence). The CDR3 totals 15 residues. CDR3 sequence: CASSLSPGTAYEAFF. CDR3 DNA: TGTGCCAGCAGCTTGTCCCCCGGGACAGCGTATGAAGCTTTCTTT.

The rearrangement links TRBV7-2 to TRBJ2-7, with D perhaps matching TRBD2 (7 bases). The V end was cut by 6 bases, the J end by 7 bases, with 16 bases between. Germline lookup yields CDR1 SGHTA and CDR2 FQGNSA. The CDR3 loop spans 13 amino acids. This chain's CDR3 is CASRKGGEIEQYF. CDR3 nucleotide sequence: TGTGCCAGCAGGAAGGGGGGGGAAATAGAGCAGTACTTC.

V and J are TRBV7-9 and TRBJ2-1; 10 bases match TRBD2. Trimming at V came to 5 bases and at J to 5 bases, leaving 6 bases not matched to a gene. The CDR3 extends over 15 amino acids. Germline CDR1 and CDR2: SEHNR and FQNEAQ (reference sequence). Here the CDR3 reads CASSTGLAADNEQFF. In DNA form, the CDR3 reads TGTGCCAGCAGCACCGGACTAGCGGCTGACAATGAGCAGTTCTTC. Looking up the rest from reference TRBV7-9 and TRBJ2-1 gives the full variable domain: DTGVSQNPRHKITKRGQNVTFRCDPISEHNRLYWYRQTLGQGPEFLTYFQNEAQLEKSRLLSDRFSAERPKGSFSTLEIQRTEQGDSAMYLCASSTGLAADNEQFFGPGTRLTVL.

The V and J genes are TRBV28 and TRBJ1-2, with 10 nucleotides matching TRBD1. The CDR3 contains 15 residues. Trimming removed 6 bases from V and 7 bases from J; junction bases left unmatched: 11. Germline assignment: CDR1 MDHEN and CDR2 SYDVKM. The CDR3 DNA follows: TGTGCCAGCAGCGCTACCGGGACAGGGGACTCTGGCTACACCTTC. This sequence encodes CASSATGTGDSGYTF.

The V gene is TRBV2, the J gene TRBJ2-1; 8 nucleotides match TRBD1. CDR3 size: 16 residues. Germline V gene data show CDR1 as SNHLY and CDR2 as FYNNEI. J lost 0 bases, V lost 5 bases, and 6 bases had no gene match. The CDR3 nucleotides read TGTGCCAGCAGTCAGACAGGGGTTGGCTCCTACAATGAGCAGTTCTTC. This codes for CASSQTGVGSYNEQFF. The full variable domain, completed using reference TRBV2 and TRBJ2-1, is EPEVTQTPSHQVTQMGQEVILRCVPISNHLYFYWYRQILGQKVEFLVSFYNNEISEKSEIFDDQFSVERPDGSNFTLKIRSTKLEDSAMYFCASSQTGVGSYNEQFFGPGTRLTVL.

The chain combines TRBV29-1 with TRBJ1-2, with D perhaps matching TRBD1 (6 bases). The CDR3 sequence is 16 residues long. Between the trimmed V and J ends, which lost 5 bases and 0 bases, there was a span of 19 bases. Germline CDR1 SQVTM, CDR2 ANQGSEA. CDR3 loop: CSVPDLGGLSNYGYTF. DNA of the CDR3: TGCAGCGTTCCGGACTTGGGGGGGCTTTCTAACTATGGCTACACCTTC.

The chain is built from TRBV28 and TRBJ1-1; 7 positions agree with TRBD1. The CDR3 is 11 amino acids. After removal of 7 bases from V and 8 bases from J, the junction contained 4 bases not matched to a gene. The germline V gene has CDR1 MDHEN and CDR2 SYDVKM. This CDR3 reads CASTQQGEAFF. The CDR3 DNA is TGTGCCAGCACCCAACAGGGGGAAGCTTTCTTT. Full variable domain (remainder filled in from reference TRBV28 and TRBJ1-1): DVKVTQSSRYLVKRTGEKVFLECVQDMDHENMFWYRQDPGLGLRLIYFSYDVKMKEKGDIPEGYSVSREKKERFSLILESASTNQTSMYLCASTQQGEAFFGQGTRLTVV.

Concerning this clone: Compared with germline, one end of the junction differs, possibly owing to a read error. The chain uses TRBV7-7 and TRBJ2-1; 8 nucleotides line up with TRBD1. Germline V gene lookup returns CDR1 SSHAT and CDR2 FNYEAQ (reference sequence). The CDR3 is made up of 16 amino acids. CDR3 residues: CASSLVPGGAYNEQFF. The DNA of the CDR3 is TGTGCTAGCAGCTTAGTCCCAGGGGGCGCCTACAATGAGCAGTTCTTC. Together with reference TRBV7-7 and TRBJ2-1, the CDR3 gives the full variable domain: GAGVSQSPRYKVTKRGQDVTLRCDPISSHATLYWYQQALGQGPEFLTYFNYEAQPDKSGLPSDRFSAERPEGSISTLTIQRTEQRDSAMYRCASSLVPGGAYNEQFFGPGTRLTVL.

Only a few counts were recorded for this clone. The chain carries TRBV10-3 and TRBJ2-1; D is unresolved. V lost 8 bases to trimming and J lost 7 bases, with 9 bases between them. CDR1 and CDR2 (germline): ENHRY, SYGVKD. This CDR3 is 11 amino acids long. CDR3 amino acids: CAISTPNEQFF. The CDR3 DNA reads TGTGCCATCTCGACACCTAATGAGCAGTTCTTC.

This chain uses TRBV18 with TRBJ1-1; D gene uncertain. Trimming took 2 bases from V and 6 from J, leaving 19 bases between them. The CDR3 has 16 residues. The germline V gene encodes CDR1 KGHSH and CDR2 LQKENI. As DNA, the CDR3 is TGTGCCAGCTCACCAGAGTTTTCAGGTTACCACCCTGAAGCTTTCTTT. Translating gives CASSPEFSGYHPEAFF.

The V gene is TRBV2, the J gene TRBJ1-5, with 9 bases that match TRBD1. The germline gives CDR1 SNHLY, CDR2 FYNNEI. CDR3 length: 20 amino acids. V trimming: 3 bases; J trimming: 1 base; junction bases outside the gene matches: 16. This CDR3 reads CASSDASFLGGQGSNQPQHF. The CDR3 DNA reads TGTGCCAGCAGTGACGCCTCATTTTTGGGGGGACAGGGAAGCAATCAGCCCCAGCATTTT.

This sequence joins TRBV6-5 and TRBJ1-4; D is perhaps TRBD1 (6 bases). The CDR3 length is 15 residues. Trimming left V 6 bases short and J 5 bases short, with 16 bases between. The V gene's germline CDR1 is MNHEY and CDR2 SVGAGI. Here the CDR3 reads CASSAMGAANEKLFF. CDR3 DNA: TGTGCCAGCAGCGCCATGGGGGCCGCGAATGAAAAACTGTTTTTT.

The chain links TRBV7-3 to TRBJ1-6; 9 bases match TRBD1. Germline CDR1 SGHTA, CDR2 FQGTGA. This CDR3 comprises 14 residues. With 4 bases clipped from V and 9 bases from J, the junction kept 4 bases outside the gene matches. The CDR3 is CASSSGQGRSPLHF. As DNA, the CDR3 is TGTGCCAGCAGCTCGGGACAGGGTCGTTCACCCCTCCACTTT.

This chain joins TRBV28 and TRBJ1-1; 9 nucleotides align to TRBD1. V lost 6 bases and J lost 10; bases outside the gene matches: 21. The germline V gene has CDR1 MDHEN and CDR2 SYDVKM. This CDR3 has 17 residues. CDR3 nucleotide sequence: TGTGCCAGCAGCCGACCCGACGCGCCGGGACAGGGTCTAGGAGCTTTCTTT. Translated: CASSRPDAPGQGLGAFF.

CDR3 DNA sequence: TGCAGTGCTAGTCAGGACTGGGGCACAGATACGCAGTATTTT. It codes for CSASQDWGTDTQYF. The V call is TRBV20-1, the J call TRBJ2-3; possibly TRBD2 for D (5 bases). CDR1 is DFQATT, CDR2 SNEGSKA, per germline (reference sequence). This CDR3 region has 14 residues. Trimming removed 3 bases at V and 1 base at J, with 11 bases between.

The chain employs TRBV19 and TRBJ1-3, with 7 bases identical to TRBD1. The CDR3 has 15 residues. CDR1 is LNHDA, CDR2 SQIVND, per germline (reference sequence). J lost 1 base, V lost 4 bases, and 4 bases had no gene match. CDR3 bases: TGTGCCAGTAGTACCGACAGGGTGTCTGGAAACACCATATATTTT. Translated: CASSTDRVSGNTIYF.

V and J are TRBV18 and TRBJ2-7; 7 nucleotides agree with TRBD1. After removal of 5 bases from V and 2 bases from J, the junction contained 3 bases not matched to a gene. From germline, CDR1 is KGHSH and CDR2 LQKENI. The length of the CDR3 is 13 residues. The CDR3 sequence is CASSTGTAYEQYF. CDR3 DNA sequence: TGTGCCAGCTCAACTGGGACAGCCTACGAGCAGTACTTC.